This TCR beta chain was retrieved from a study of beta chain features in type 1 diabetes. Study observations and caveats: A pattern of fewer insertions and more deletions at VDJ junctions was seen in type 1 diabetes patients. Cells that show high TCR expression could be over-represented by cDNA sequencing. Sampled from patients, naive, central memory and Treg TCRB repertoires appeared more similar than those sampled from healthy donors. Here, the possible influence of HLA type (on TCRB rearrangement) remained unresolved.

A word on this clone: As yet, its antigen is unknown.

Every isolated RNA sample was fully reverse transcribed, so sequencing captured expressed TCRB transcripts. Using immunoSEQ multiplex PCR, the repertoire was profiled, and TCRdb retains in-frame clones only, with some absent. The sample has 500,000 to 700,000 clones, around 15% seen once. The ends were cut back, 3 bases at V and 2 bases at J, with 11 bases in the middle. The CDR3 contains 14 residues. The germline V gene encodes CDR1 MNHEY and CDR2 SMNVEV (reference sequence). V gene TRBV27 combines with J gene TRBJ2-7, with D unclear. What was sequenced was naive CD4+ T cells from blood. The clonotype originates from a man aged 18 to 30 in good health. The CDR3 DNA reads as TGTGCCAGCAGTTTTATTTCACCCCCCTACGAGCAGTACTTC. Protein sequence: CASSFISPPYEQYF.